These T cell receptor beta chains were read from a single sample in a study of T cell changes during pregnancy in multiple sclerosis. Libraries were prepared by immunoSEQ multiplex PCR; TCRdb keeps only in-frame clonotypes and omits some of them. The data hold 40,000 to 50,000 clones, with about 94% observed a single time. Here the sequenced sample was CD8+ T cells from peripheral blood mononuclear cells, taken in the first trimester of pregnancy. The receptors derive from a female donor with multiple sclerosis, enrolled in a pregnancy study. The CDR3 runs from the conserved cysteine through the conserved F or W.

V	J	CDR3
TRBV5-1	TRBJ1-1	CASSLQTATEAFF
TRBV18	TRBJ2-7	CASSLRENSYEQYF
TRBV7-8	TRBJ1-2	CASSLIRQGGHYGYTF
TRBV27	TRBJ1-2	CASSTGVTDGYTF
TRBV9	TRBJ2-1	CASSVDGLLSSYNEQFF
TRBV4-1	TRBJ2-5	CASSKRLSGEKETQYF
TRBV6-4	TRBJ1-2	CASSPPWGQSYGYTF
TRBV4-3	TRBJ2-7	CASSQDKVGGNEQYF
TRBV5-4	TRBJ2-7	CASSLTTSHEQYF
TRBV5-8	TRBJ2-7	CASSFGARDWQGISYEQYF
TRBV28	TRBJ2-3	CASSLSARDTQYF
TRBV6-6	TRBJ2-1	CASGTAHPQQFF
TRBV11-3	TRBJ2-2	CASSALTSSGELFF
TRBV7-8	TRBJ1-5	CASSLGQGIYFNQPQHF
TRBV27	TRBJ1-3	CASSLFGGGAGNTIYF
TRBV7-3	TRBJ2-2	CASSLAGTGDTGELFF
TRBV19	TRBJ1-5	CASSIFWTGDGDQPQHF
TRBV2	TRBJ2-1	CASSGRDRGNEQFF
TRBV27	TRBJ2-3	CASSLSAGGPTDTQYF
TRBV29-1	TRBJ2-7	CSVGDRGPYEQYF
TRBV19	TRBJ1-5	CASSMSGASNQPQHF
TRBV2	TRBJ2-3	CASRGLAAFTDTQYF
TRBV5-1	TRBJ2-3	CASSLGLAGGHASTDTQYF
TRBV5-6	TRBJ1-1	CASSLRDNSYFPAFF
TRBV15	TRBJ1-6	CATSSGESSYNSPLHF
TRBV27	TRBJ2-1	CASSYRDRAINEQFF
TRBV27	TRBJ2-1	CASSSRGPYNEQFF
TRBV27	TRBJ1-2	CASSDTGQNYGYTF
TRBV5-5	TRBJ2-7	CASSFKGVYSYEQYF
TRBV11-2	TRBJ2-3	CASSLTAGATDTQYF
TRBV29-1	TRBJ2-1	CSAGTSGRNEQFF
TRBV7-3	TRBJ1-2	CASSLQGMGGYTF
TRBV5-1	TRBJ1-1	CASSLTENTEAFF